This T cell receptor beta chain appears in the sequencing data of a study of cytomegalovirus exposure and HLA in healthy donors. A multiplex PCR was run with 60 Vbeta primers and 13 Jbeta primers. Assay used: immunoSEQ multiplex PCR; TCRdb lists only in-frame clones, some missing. The sample records around 170,000 clones, 75% to 85% being singletons. V dropped 4 bases and J dropped 2 bases, with 18 bases sitting between them. This CDR3 comprises 16 residues. CDR1 and CDR2 (germline): MGHRA, YSYEKL. This chain uses TRBV4-1 with TRBJ2-7, with D perhaps matching TRBD1 (5 bases). Input material: PBMCs. The receptor comes from a woman under 30 in good health and CMV-seronegative. The CDR3 reads CASSRQLQGIAYEQYF. CDR3 nucleotides: TGCGCCAGCAGCCGCCAGCTTCAGGGAATTGCCTACGAGCAGTACTTC.